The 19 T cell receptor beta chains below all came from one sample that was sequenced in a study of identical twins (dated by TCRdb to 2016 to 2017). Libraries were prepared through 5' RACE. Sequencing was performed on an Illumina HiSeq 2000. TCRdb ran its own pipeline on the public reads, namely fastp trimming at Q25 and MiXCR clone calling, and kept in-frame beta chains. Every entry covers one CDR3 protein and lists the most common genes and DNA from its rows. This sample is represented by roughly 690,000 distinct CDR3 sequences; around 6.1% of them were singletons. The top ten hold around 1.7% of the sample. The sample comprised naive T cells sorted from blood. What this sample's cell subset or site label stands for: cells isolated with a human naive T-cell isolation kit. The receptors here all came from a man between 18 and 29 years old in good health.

The DNA of the CDR3 is TGCGCCAGCAGCTTGGACCAAGTGGGGGGAAAACTGTTTTTT. Translating it yields CASSLDQVGGKLFF. V is TRBV5-1 and J is TRBJ1-4; a possible D gene is TRBD1 (5 bases). The V gene lost 0 bases and the J gene lost 10 bases, with 13 bases spanning the gap. This CDR3 is 14 amino acids long. Germline CDR1 SGHRS, CDR2 YFSETQ.

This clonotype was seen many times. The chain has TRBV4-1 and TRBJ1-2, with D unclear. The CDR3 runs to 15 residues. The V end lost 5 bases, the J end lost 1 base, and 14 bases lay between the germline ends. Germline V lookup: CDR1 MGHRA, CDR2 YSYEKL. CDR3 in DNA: TGCGCCAGCAGCACCCCTAGATCCTTTAACTATGGCTACACCTTC. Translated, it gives CASSTPRSFNYGYTF.

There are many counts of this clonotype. The CDR3 region has the DNA TGTGCCAGCAATCCCCATGGGACAGGCTCCTACAATGAGCAGTTCTTC. Translation gives CASNPHGTGSYNEQFF. The chain links TRBV12-3 or TRBV12-4 to TRBJ2-1; 8 bases are shared with TRBD1. This CDR3 is built from 16 residues. V shed 7 bases and J 0 bases; nucleotides not matched to a gene: 8.

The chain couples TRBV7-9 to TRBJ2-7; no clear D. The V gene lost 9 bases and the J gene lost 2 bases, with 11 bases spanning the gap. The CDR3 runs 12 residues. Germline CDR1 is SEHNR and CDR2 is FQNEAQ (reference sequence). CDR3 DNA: TGTGCCAGTTCAACCCACCCCTACGAGCAGTACGTC. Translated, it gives CASSTHPYEQYV.

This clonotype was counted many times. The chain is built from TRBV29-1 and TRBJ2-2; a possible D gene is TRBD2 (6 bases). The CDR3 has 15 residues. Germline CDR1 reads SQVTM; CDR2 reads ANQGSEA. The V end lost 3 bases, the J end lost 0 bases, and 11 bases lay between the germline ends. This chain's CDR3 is CSVEGGDSNTGELFF. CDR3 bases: TGCAGCGTTGAGGGGGGAGATTCGAACACCGGGGAGCTGTTTTTT.

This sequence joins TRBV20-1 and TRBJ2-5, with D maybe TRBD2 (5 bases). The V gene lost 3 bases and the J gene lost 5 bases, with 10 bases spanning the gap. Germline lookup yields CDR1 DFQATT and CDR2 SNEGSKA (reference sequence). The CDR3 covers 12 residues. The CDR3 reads CSARARRETQYF. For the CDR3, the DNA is TGCAGTGCTAGGGCTAGGAGGGAGACCCAGTACTTC.

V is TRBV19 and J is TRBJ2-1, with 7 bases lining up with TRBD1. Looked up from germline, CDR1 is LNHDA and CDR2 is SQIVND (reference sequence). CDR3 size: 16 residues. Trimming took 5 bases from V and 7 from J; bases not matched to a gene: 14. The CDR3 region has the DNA TGTGCCAGTAGTGCGAAACAGGGGTCCTCCCTAAATGAGCAGTTCTTC. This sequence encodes CASSAKQGSSLNEQFF.

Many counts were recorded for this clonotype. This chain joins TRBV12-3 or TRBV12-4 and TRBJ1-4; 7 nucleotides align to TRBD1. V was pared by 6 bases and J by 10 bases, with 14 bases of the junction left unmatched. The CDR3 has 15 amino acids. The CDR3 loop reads CASSWAATGYGKLFF. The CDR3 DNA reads TGTGCCAGCAGCTGGGCCGCGACAGGGTATGGAAAACTGTTTTTT.

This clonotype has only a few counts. The CDR3 protein is CASSRDLIEQFF. CDR3 in DNA: TGTGCCAGCAGTAGAGACTTGATTGAGCAGTTCTTC. The chain is built from TRBV6-1 and TRBJ2-1; no clear D gene. The germline V and J ends were trimmed by 5 bases and 9 bases, with 11 bases remaining between them. Germline loops: CDR1 MNHNS, CDR2 SASEGT. The CDR3 sequence is 12 residues long.

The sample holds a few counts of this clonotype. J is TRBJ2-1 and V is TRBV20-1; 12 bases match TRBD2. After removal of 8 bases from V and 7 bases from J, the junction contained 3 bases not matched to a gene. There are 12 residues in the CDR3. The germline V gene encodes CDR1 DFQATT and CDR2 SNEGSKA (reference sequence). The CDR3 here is CSSTSGGNEQFF. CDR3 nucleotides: TGCAGTAGTACTAGCGGGGGGAATGAGCAGTTCTTC.

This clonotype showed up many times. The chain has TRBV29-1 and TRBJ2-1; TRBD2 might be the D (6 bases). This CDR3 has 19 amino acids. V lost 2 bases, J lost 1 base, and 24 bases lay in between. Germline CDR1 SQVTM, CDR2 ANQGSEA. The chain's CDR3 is CSVELRDSKDRASYNEQFF. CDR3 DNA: TGCAGCGTTGAACTACGGGACTCGAAAGACAGAGCGTCCTACAATGAGCAGTTCTTC.

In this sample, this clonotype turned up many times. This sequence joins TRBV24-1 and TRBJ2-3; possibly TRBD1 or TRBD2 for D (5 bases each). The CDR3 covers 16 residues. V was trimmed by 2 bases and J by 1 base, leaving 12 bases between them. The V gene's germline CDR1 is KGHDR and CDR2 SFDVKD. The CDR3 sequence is CATSDSAGTRTDTQYF. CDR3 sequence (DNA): TGTGCCACCAGTGATTCGGCCGGGACCCGCACAGATACGCAGTATTTT.

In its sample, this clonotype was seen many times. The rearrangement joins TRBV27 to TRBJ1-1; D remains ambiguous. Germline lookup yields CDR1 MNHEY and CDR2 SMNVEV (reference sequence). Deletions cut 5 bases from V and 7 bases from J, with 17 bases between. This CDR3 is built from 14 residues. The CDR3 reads CASSRMAARIEAFF. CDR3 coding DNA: TGTGCCAGCAGTCGTATGGCAGCCCGGATTGAAGCTTTCTTT.

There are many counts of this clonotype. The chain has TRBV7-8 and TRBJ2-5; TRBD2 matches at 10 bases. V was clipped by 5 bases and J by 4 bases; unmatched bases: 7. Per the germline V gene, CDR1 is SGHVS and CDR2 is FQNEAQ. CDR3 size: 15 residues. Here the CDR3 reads CASSPSGSFRETQYF. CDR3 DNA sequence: TGTGCCAGCAGCCCTAGCGGGAGTTTCCGAGAGACCCAGTACTTC.

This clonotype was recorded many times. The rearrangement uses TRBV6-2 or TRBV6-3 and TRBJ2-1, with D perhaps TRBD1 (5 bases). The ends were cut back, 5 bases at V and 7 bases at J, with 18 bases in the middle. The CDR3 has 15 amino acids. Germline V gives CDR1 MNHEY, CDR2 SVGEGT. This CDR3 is CASSHDPGWKNEQFF. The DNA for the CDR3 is TGTGCCAGCAGTCACGACCCAGGGTGGAAAAATGAGCAGTTCTTC.

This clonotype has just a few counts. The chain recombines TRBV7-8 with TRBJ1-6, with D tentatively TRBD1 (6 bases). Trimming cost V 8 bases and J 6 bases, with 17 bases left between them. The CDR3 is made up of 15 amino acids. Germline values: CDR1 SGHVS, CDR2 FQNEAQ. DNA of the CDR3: TGTGCCAGCCAGCGGGCGTGGACAGCTAATTCACCCCTCCACTTT. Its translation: CASQRAWTANSPLHF.

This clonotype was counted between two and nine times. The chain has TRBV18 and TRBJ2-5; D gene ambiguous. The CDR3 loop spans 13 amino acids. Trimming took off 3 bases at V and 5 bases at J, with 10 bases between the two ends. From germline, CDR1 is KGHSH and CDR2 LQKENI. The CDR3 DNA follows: TGTGCCAGCTCACCGAATTCGGCGGAGACCCAGTACTTC. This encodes CASSPNSAETQYF.

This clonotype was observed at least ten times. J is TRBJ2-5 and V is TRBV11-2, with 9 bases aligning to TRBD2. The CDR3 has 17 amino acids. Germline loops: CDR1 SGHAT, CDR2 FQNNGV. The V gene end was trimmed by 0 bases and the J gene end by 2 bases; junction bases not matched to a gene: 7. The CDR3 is CASSLDGRREGQETQYF. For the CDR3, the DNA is TGTGCCAGCAGCTTAGATGGTCGGCGGGAGGGACAAGAGACCCAGTACTTC.

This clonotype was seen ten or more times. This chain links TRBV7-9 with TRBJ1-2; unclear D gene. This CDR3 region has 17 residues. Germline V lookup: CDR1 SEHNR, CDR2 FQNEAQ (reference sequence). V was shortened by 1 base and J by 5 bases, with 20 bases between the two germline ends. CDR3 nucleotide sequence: TGTGCCAGCAGCTTAGAGGGTTTGGCCGAATCCCTTTATGGCTACACCTTC. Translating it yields CASSLEGLAESLYGYTF.